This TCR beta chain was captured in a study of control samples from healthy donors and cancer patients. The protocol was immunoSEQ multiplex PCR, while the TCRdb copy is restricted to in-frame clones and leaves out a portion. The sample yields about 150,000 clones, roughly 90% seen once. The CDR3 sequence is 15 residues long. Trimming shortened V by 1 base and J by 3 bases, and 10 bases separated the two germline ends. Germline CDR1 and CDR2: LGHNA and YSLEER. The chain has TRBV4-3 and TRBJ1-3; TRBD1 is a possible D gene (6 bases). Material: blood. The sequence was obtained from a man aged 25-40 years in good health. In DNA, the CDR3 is TGCGCCAGCAGCCAAGCAGGACAGCGTGGAAACACCATATATTTT. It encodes CASSQAGQRGNTIYF.